The rows below give T cell receptor beta chains drawn from one sample of a study of shared T cell receptors in the human thymus. Clones were sequenced by immunoSEQ multiplex PCR, and TCRdb holds only the in-frame ones, with some missing. The sample lists about 660,000 clones, about 87% seen once, with more than 0.009% in the top ten. These sequences were also reported in another study, on human thymus T cells.

Input material: thymocytes. These TCRs come from a boy younger than two with a congenital heart defect. CDR3s include the opening cysteine and the closing phenylalanine or tryptophan. The size field is filled for only some rows; it gives once, few, many or a size class.

v_call | clone_size | cdr3_aa
TRBV5-1 | NA | CASSVSGSSYNEQFF
TRBV15 | NA | CATSRGGDPRSSYNSPLHF
TRBV6-1 | NA | CASRRDSRGSPLHF
TRBV5-8 | NA | CASSLGLLRQNTEAFF
TRBV11-2 | NA | CASSTRLGTGNTGELFF
TRBV30 | NA | CAWSVLAYEQYF
TRBV5-6 | NA | CASSWDRGYYGYTF
TRBV19 | NA | CASTPGQNYGYTF
TRBV14 | few | CASSQETVKQETQYF
TRBV28 | NA | CASSLRWDSPNTEAFF
TRBV4-1 | NA | CASSQPGGLGSYNEQFF
TRBV28 | NA | CASLTGKNTEAFF
TRBV6-5 | NA | CASSKSISGNTIYF
TRBV27 | NA | CASRLTGYNPPESYTF
TRBV7-5 | NA | CARSLDGVSRLTEAFF
TRBV5-4 | few | CASSLEGTVEGNTEAFF
TRBV7-9 | NA | CASSLVGRRRLNTEAFF
TRBV7-2 | NA | CASSLIGPGGTQYF
TRBV11-3 | once | CASSSTVNTEAFF
TRBV11-2 | NA | CASSSRLADTQYF
TRBV7-9 | NA | CASSPPATGTNYGYTF
TRBV28 | NA | CASRPSGTSRFEQYF
TRBV5-1 | NA | CASSSGTGNTGELFF